This T cell receptor beta chain is from a study of T-cell memory formation after mild COVID-19. As for this clonotype: Antigen unknown.

5'RACE, which relied on constant-segment primers, yielded TCR alpha and TCR beta cDNA libraries carrying sample barcodes and UMIs. MiXCR, applied by TCRdb to the 5' RACE reads, yields one record per CDR3 protein. The sample yields about 600,000 distinct CDR3 sequences, roughly 22% seen once. Findings and caveats of the study: Later expanders leaned CD4+, whereas clones that contracted between day 15 and 85 were balanced CD4/CD8. Second-wave clones reaching peak frequency on day 37 lacked confirmed SARS-CoV-2 specificity.

The V gene lost 6 bases and the J gene lost 3 bases, with 15 bases spanning the gap. The length of the CDR3 is 14 residues. CDR1 and CDR2 from the germline V gene are SEHNR and FQNEAQ (reference sequence). The chain employs TRBV7-9 and TRBJ2-7; the D gene is possibly TRBD1 (6 bases). The TCR was taken from an adult woman who had mild COVID-19 (a few samples of this study predate the infection). Cell type and time point are not known. Sample: PBMCs or a T cell subset sorted from them (not recorded which). The CDR3 loop is CASSSGEKDYEQYF. The CDR3 nucleotides are TGTGCCAGCAGTTCAGGGGAAAAGGACTACGAGCAGTACTTC.